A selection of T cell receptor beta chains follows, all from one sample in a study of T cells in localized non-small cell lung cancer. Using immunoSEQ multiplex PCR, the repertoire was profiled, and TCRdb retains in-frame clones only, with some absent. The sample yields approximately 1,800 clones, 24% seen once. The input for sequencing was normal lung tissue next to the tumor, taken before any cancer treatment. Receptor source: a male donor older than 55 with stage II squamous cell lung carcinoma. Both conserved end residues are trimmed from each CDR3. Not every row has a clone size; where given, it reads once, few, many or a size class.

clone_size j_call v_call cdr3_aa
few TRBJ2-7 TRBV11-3 ASSPPGTGNEQY
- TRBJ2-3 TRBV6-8 ASSDRGAGVSTDTQY
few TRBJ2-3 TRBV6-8 ASSAQGTDTQY
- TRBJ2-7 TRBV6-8 ASTRSSSYEQY
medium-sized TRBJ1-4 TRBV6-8 ASSPLGSNEKLF
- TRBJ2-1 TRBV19 ASSMAGRTYNEQF
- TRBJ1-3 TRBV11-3 ASGLRGSAGNTIY
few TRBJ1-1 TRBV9 ASSGDRPGGAEAF
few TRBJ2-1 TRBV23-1 ASSLADVWEQF
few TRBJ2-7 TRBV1 TSSQVGLAGEKCYEQY
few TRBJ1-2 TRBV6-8 ASTPDGNYGYT
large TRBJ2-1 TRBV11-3 ASSLIGVSENNEQF
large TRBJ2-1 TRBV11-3 ASSFPTIRGPGEQF
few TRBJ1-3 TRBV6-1 ASSEGAGAGNTIY
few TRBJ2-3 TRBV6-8 ASSYPGIAGTSTDTQY
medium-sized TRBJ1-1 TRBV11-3 ASSPGQGIVTEAF
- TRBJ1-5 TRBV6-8 ASRYRTHNQPQH
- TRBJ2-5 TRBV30 AWSATAGGWETQY
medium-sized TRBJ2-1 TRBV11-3 ASSLGSSVIYNEQF
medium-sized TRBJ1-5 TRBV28 ASSPGAGHYSNQPQH
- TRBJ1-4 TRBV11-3 ASSSRTGWKEKLF
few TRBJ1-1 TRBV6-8 ASRGGTVKDLVAF
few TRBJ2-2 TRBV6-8 AISVYTGELF
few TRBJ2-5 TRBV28 ATKTGGYQETQY
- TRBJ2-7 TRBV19 ASSRDRGPGGYEQY
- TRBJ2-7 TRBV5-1 ASSLEYSGTQTYEQY
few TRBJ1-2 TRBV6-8 ASSKGQGVYGYT
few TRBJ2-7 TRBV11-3 ASSLGTSGRRPYEQY
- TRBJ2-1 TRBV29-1 SVGTLAYSEQF
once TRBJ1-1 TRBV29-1 SVAGDVMNTEAF
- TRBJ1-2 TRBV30 AWSRQGAAGYT
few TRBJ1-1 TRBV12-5 ASGSRRAEAF
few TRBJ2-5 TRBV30 AWRRQGDSETQY